This T cell receptor beta chain was sequenced for a study of CD8+CD57+ T cells in acquired aplastic anemia. The overall study: Isolated CD4+ and CD8+ cells, once sorted, yielded DNA averaging approximately 3 ug.

This clonotype was found once. Antigen unknown. TCR beta VDJ and CDR3 profiles were obtained from a genomic DNA template. MiXCR, run by TCRdb on the reads, gives a single entry per CDR3 protein. There are around 200,000 distinct CDR3 sequences in the sample; around 45% occur only once, and around 9.7% lies in the top ten. It was patients with CD8+CD57+ cell expansion by flow cytometry who were chosen for sequencing. The enrolled patients all had severe acquired aplastic anemia. Study outcomes and limitations: Between patients and controls, approximately 29 CD8+ CDR3 sequences were found in common.

The receptor was isolated from a human donor with aplastic anemia. The sample comprised sorted CD4+, CD8+, or CD8+CD57+ T cells (not recorded which) from PBMCs.

The CDR3 bases are TGTGCCAGCAGCCTCGGTGTGGGCACCGGCACAGATACGCAGTATTTT. It is translated as CASSLGVGTGTDTQYF. The genes are TRBV3-1 and TRBJ2-3; D call uncertain. This CDR3 is 16 amino acids long. CDR1 and CDR2 from the germline V gene are LGHDT and YNNKEL (reference sequence). Trimming shortened V by 4 bases and J by 1 base, and 15 bases separated the two germline ends.